This T cell receptor beta chain was profiled in a study of shared clonotypes between healthy human individuals. Whole-study findings and limits: Clonotypes shared by all four donors outscored non-shared clonotypes in generation probability.

Sequenced by immunoSEQ multiplex PCR; TCRdb stores in-frame clones only, minus some. Among around 2,000,000 clones, around 93% were seen once, and the ten largest hold more than 1.5%. CD8 cells classed as naive were CD45RO-negative and positively selected for CCR7, excluding terminally differentiated effector memory CD45RA+ cells. This clone was seen a few times. Its antigen is unidentified. Other nucleotide sequences in the sample specify the same CDR3. Sequencing was performed on naive CD8+ T cells from PBMCs. The TCR sequence derives from a man aged 18 to 30 in good health. Some clones in this sample may be carry-over from other donors' samples.

Here the CDR3 reads CASSLASGSQPQHF. Here the CDR3 DNA reads TGTGCCAGCAGCTTAGCTTCCGGGTCTCAGCCCCAGCATTTT. The gene calls are TRBV7-9 and TRBJ1-5, with D unclear. CDR1 and CDR2 from the germline V gene are SEHNR and FQNEAQ (reference sequence). CDR3 length: 14 residues. The germline V and J ends were trimmed by 0 bases and 6 bases, with 9 bases remaining between them.